Each of the 9 T cell receptor beta chains below was sequenced from the same sample in a study of shared clonotypes between healthy human individuals. Here immunoSEQ multiplex PCR was the method, and the copy in TCRdb shows in-frame clones only, minus some. The table has approximately 340,000 clones, under 80% seen once. The sample was memory CD4+ T cells sorted from blood. Regarding subset: CD45RA-negative fraction. The receptors here all came from a man between 25 and 39 years old in good health.

V and J are TRBV28 and TRBJ2-1, with D possibly being TRBD2 (6 bases). V dropped 5 bases and J dropped 4 bases, with 18 bases sitting between them. CDR1 MDHEN and CDR2 SYDVKM come from the germline V gene. The CDR3 sequence is 16 residues long. The CDR3 DNA is TGTGCCAGCAGTCCCGTCGGGGGAGGTTTATACAATGAGCAGTTCTTC. It translates to CASSPVGGGLYNEQFF.

The chain uses TRBV28 and TRBJ1-1; TRBD1 is a possible D gene (5 bases). Per the germline V gene, CDR1 is MDHEN and CDR2 is SYDVKM. V was clipped by 5 bases and J by 6 bases, with 19 bases between them. CDR3 size: 15 residues. The CDR3: CASSPPREVFPEAFF. CDR3 sequence (DNA): TGTGCCAGCAGTCCCCCCAGGGAAGTTTTTCCTGAAGCTTTCTTT.

The V gene is TRBV9, the J gene TRBJ2-3; D not certain. The CDR3 has 15 residues. CDR1 is SGDLS and CDR2 is YYNGEE in the germline V gene. Trimming stripped 2 bases from V and 0 bases from J, with 10 bases between. CDR3 loop: CASSVQPGSTDTQYF. As DNA, the CDR3 is TGTGCCAGCAGCGTGCAACCCGGTAGCACAGATACGCAGTATTTT.

V is TRBV6-1 and J is TRBJ1-1; D not certain. The CDR3 extends over 14 amino acids. Looked up from germline, CDR1 is MNHNS and CDR2 is SASEGT. The ends were cut back, 5 bases at V and 4 bases at J, with 14 bases in the middle. The CDR3: CASSSGSPGTEAFF. Written as DNA, the CDR3 is TGTGCCAGCAGTTCCGGGTCGCCGGGCACTGAAGCTTTCTTT.

CDR3 loop: CASPSPAGFSSTDTQYF. The CDR3 DNA is TGTGCCAGCCCCTCGCCCGCTGGGTTCTCTAGCACAGATACGCAGTATTTT. The chain uses TRBV18 and TRBJ2-3, with D uncertain. CDR3 length equals 17 residues. The V end lost 8 bases, the J end lost 0 bases, and 21 bases lay between the germline ends. Germline-derived CDR1 and CDR2 are KGHSH and LQKENI. The full variable domain, its missing parts supplied by reference TRBV18 and TRBJ2-3, is NAGVMQNPRHLVRRRGQEARLRCSPMKGHSHVYWYRQLPEEGLKFMVYLQKENIIDESGMPKERFSAEFPKEGPSILRIQQVVRGDSAAYFCASPSPAGFSSTDTQYFGPGTRLTVL.

This chain uses TRBV5-1 with TRBJ1-2; 8 nucleotides line up with TRBD1. Germline V lookup: CDR1 SGHRS, CDR2 YFSETQ. The CDR3 extends over 15 amino acids. V was clipped by 3 bases and J by 3 bases; unmatched bases: 7. CDR3: CASSSRTGLDYGYTF. The CDR3 DNA reads TGCGCCAGCAGCTCCCGGACAGGGTTGGACTATGGCTACACCTTC.

The chain has TRBV5-1 and TRBJ2-6; no reliable D call. CDR3 length: 15 amino acids. Trimming stripped 0 bases from V and 0 bases from J, with 4 bases between. Germline CDR1 is SGHRS and CDR2 is YFSETQ. The chain's CDR3 is CASSLGSSGANVLTF. In nucleotides, the CDR3 is TGCGCCAGCAGCTTGGGCAGCTCTGGGGCCAACGTCCTGACTTTC.

The chain couples TRBV28 to TRBJ2-2; the D gene is possibly TRBD2 (6 bases). The CDR3 covers 15 residues. CDR1 MDHEN and CDR2 SYDVKM come from the germline V gene. V dropped 3 bases and J dropped 9 bases, with 17 bases sitting between them. Here the CDR3 DNA reads TGTGCCAGCAGTTTCTCTGGGGAGGAGAGGTGGGAGCTGTTTTTT. It encodes CASSFSGEERWELFF.

This clone was observed a handful of times. V is TRBV6-5 and J is TRBJ2-5; 14 nucleotides match TRBD2. Trimming at V came to 0 bases and at J to 5 bases, leaving 2 bases not matched to a gene. This CDR3 has 16 amino acids. The germline gives CDR1 MNHEY, CDR2 SVGAGI. The CDR3 reads CASSYSGTSGSETQYF. DNA for the CDR3: TGTGCCAGCAGTTACTCCGGGACTAGCGGGAGTGAGACCCAGTACTTC.